The 17 T cell receptor beta chains listed next were all sequenced from one sample in a study of T cell changes during pregnancy in multiple sclerosis. TCRdb's copy holds only in-frame clones and misses some; the assay was immunoSEQ multiplex PCR. The sample shows approximately 94,000 clones, 80% to 95% of them seen only once. The source material was peripheral blood, sampled after pregnancy. The source is a female donor with multiple sclerosis, enrolled in a pregnancy study.

V and J are TRBV10-1 and TRBJ2-1; TRBD1 might be the D (6 bases). CDR3 length: 16 amino acids. Trimming left V 5 bases short and J 3 bases short, with 17 bases between. From germline, CDR1 is WNHNN and CDR2 SYGVQD (reference sequence). The CDR3 loop is CASSHGGQRLYNEQFF. CDR3 sequence (DNA): TGCGCCAGCAGTCATGGGGGCCAGCGTCTCTACAATGAGCAGTTCTTC.

As concerns this clone: The sample carries other DNA sequences with the same CDR3. The chain uses TRBV2 and TRBJ2-5; D is unresolved. Germline CDR1 SNHLY, CDR2 FYNNEI. V lost 1 base, J lost 0 bases, and 6 bases lay in between. This CDR3 has 14 residues. CDR3 sequence: CASSEGAYQETQYF. CDR3 in DNA: TGTGCCAGCAGTGAAGGGGCCTACCAAGAGACCCAGTACTTC.

As regards this clone: This sample also contains other DNA sequences that code for the same CDR3. This chain uses TRBV9 with TRBJ1-1; 9 bases align to TRBD1. In germline, CDR1 is SGDLS, CDR2 YYNGEE. The CDR3 is made up of 14 amino acids. V was pared by 0 bases and J by 5 bases, with 2 bases of the junction left unmatched. The CDR3 region is CASSVGQGGTEAFF. The CDR3 nucleotides read TGTGCCAGCAGCGTAGGACAGGGGGGGACTGAAGCTTTCTTT. The variable domain in full, with the rest retrieved from reference TRBV9 and TRBJ1-1, is DSGVTQTPKHLITATGQRVTLRCSPRSGDLSVYWYQQSLDQGLQFLIQYYNGEERAKGNILERFSAQQFPDLHSELNLSSLELGDSALYFCASSVGQGGTEAFFGQGTRLTVV.

V is TRBV9 and J is TRBJ1-2; 7 nucleotides align to TRBD1. The CDR3 consists of 14 residues. Germline loops: CDR1 SGDLS, CDR2 YYNGEE. The V segment lost 5 bases and the J segment 3 bases; nucleotides outside the gene matches: 7. For the CDR3, the DNA is TGTGCCAGCAGTCCCCTAGACAGGGACTATGGCTACACCTTC. This encodes CASSPLDRDYGYTF.

The chain's CDR3 is CASSPTAASDEQYF. CDR3 DNA: TGTGCCAGCAGCCCCACCGCGGCCAGCGACGAGCAGTACTTC. V is TRBV21-1 and J is TRBJ2-7; the table's D call TRBD2 went unverified against the DNA. TRBV21-1 has pseudogene status. The CDR3 runs to 14 residues.

V is TRBV5-6 and J is TRBJ2-7; weak D call: TRBD2 (5 bases). The CDR3 sequence is 14 residues long. Germline CDR1 reads SGHDT; CDR2 reads YYEEEE. V lost 5 bases, J lost 0 bases, and 12 bases lay in between. The CDR3 reads CASSPRRDSYEQYF. Here the CDR3 DNA reads TGTGCCAGCAGTCCCAGACGGGACTCCTACGAGCAGTACTTC.

The rearrangement joins TRBV7-2 to TRBJ1-2; tentative D call: TRBD1 (6 bases). CDR1 SGHTA and CDR2 FQGNSA come from the germline V gene. CDR3 length equals 15 residues. Trimming removed 3 bases at V and 1 base at J, with 12 bases between. CDR3 sequence: CASSLGGTNNYGYTF. CDR3 coding DNA: TGTGCCAGCAGCTTGGGGGGGACAAATAACTATGGCTACACCTTC.

This clone was observed a single time. The gene calls are TRBV11-2 and TRBJ2-7, with D maybe TRBD2 (7 bases). This CDR3 spans 18 amino acids. V lost 4 bases and J 2 bases, leaving 24 bases between the germline ends. Germline assignment: CDR1 SGHAT and CDR2 FQNNGV. The CDR3 protein is CASSSLRAGASGTYEQYF. Here the CDR3 DNA reads TGTGCCAGCAGCTCCTTAAGGGCGGGGGCTAGCGGAACCTACGAGCAGTACTTC. Based on the CDR3 plus reference TRBV11-2 and TRBJ2-7, the full variable domain is EAGVAQSPRYKIIEKRQSVAFWCNPISGHATLYWYQQILGQGPKLLIQFQNNGVVDDSQLPKDRFSAERLKGVDSTLKIQPAKLEDSAVYLCASSSLRAGASGTYEQYFGPGTRLTVT.

The chain combines TRBV5-5 with TRBJ2-7; D gene uncertain. Trimming shortened V by 4 bases and J by 3 bases, and 11 bases separated the two germline ends. Germline V lookup: CDR1 SGHKS, CDR2 YYEKEE (reference sequence). The CDR3 is made up of 13 amino acids. Written as DNA, the CDR3 is TGTGCCAGCAGCCCCCAACGGAGCTACGAGCAGTACTTC. Translated, it gives CASSPQRSYEQYF.

CDR3 sequence reads: CASSVGAGGLQETQYF. CDR3 bases: TGTGCCAGCAGCGTAGGAGCGGGAGGGCTCCAAGAGACCCAGTACTTC. The chain recombines TRBV9 with TRBJ2-5, with TRBD2 matching 10 bases. CDR3 size: 16 residues. Looked up from germline, CDR1 is SGDLS and CDR2 is YYNGEE. The junction had 3 bases not matched to a gene; V was cut back by 0 bases and J by 1 base.

CDR3 in amino acids: CASSYDRDQPQHF. The DNA of the CDR3 is TGTGCCAGCAGTTATGACAGGGATCAGCCCCAGCATTTT. The genes are TRBV28 and TRBJ1-5; 7 bases are a match to TRBD1. J lost 5 bases, V lost 4 bases, and 2 bases had no gene match. Germline V gives CDR1 MDHEN, CDR2 SYDVKM. This CDR3 region has 13 residues.

V and J are TRBV7-2 and TRBJ2-1, with D perhaps TRBD2 (5 bases). In germline, CDR1 is SGHTA, CDR2 FQGNSA. CDR3 length: 14 residues. V lost 5 bases and J 0 bases, leaving 8 bases between the germline ends. DNA for the CDR3: TGTGCCAGCAGCATTGGGAGCTCCTACAATGAGCAGTTCTTC. It codes for CASSIGSSYNEQFF.

The chain joins TRBV7-9 to TRBJ2-7; 11 nucleotides line up with TRBD2. From germline, CDR1 is SEHNR and CDR2 FQNEAQ (reference sequence). The CDR3 extends over 14 amino acids. J was trimmed by 9 bases and V by 1 base; bases with no gene match: 5. The CDR3 protein is CASSLGGGLAVQYF. CDR3 in DNA: TGTGCCAGCAGCTTAGGGGGGGGACTAGCGGTGCAGTACTTC. Based on the CDR3 plus reference TRBV7-9 and TRBJ2-7, the full variable domain is DTGVSQNPRHKITKRGQNVTFRCDPISEHNRLYWYRQTLGQGPEFLTYFQNEAQLEKSRLLSDRFSAERPKGSFSTLEIQRTEQGDSAMYLCASSLGGGLAVQYFGPGTRLTVT.

The rearrangement links TRBV11-3 to TRBJ1-1; unclear D gene. The germline V gene has CDR1 SGHNT and CDR2 YENEEA. V was clipped by 2 bases and J by 1 base, with 5 bases between them. The CDR3 runs 13 residues. This CDR3 reads CASSLTENTEAFF. In DNA, the CDR3 is TGTGCCAGCAGCTTAACAGAGAACACTGAAGCTTTCTTT.

The V gene is TRBV28, the J gene TRBJ1-1; possibly TRBD1 for D (6 bases). The CDR3 is made up of 13 amino acids. The V gene's germline CDR1 is MDHEN and CDR2 SYDVKM. V lost 5 bases and J lost 3, with 10 bases in between. The CDR3 DNA is TGTGCCAGCAGTCCAGGGGTTCACACTGAAGCTTTCTTT. Its translation is CASSPGVHTEAFF. Full variable domain (rest looked up from reference TRBV28 and TRBJ1-1): DVKVTQSSRYLVKRTGEKVFLECVQDMDHENMFWYRQDPGLGLRLIYFSYDVKMKEKGDIPEGYSVSREKKERFSLILESASTNQTSMYLCASSPGVHTEAFFGQGTRLTVV.

V gene TRBV5-1 combines with J gene TRBJ2-7; tentatively, D is TRBD1 (6 bases). Germline CDR1 is SGHRS and CDR2 is YFSETQ. This CDR3 spans 14 amino acids. V lost 4 bases and J lost 0, with 11 bases in between. The CDR3 coding sequence is TGCGCCAGCAGCCCGTGGGACAACTCCTACGAGCAGTACTTC. Translation: CASSPWDNSYEQYF.

As DNA, the CDR3 is TGTGCCAGCAGCGCCTGGACTGGATCTGGAAACACCATATATTTT. As protein: CASSAWTGSGNTIYF. The chain has TRBV7-2 and TRBJ1-3; no clear D. V lost 5 bases and J lost 1, with 12 bases in between. The V gene's germline CDR1 is SGHTA and CDR2 FQGNSA. This CDR3 spans 15 amino acids. Drawing the rest from reference TRBV7-2 and TRBJ1-3, the complete variable domain is GAGVSQSPSNKVTEKGKDVELRCDPISGHTALYWYRQSLGQGLEFLIYFQGNSAPDKSGLPSDRFSAERTGGSVSTLTIQRTQQEDSAVYLCASSAWTGSGNTIYFGEGSWLTVV.